The 13 T cell receptor beta chains below all came from one sample that was sequenced in a study of cytomegalovirus exposure and HLA in healthy donors. The PCR employed 60 Vbeta primers together with 13 Jbeta primers. Data came from immunoSEQ multiplex PCR; TCRdb stores just in-frame clones and leaves some out. The data hold about 300,000 clones, with 86% observed a single time. Sequencing was done on a sample of PBMCs. All receptors come from a man aged 40-50 years in good health and CMV-seropositive.

The rearrangement joins TRBV11-2 to TRBJ2-2; 10 bases map to TRBD1. Trimming took 5 bases from V and 1 from J; bases not matched to a gene: 4. The CDR3 spans 16 residues. Germline V gene lookup returns CDR1 SGHAT and CDR2 FQNNGV. The CDR3 is CASSLGTGENTGELFF. CDR3 nucleotide sequence: TGTGCCAGCAGCCTAGGGACAGGGGAGAACACCGGGGAGCTGTTTTTT.

J is TRBJ2-7 and V is TRBV7-9; possible D gene TRBD1, 5 bases. The CDR3 sequence is 15 residues long. V lost 1 base and J lost 3, with 13 bases in between. From germline, CDR1 is SEHNR and CDR2 FQNEAQ (reference sequence). The CDR3 bases are TGTGCCAGCAGCTTAGGACAGCCGGATATCTACGAGCAGTACTTC. Translation gives CASSLGQPDIYEQYF.

The rearrangement joins TRBV7-8 to TRBJ2-7; 10 nucleotides align to TRBD2. This CDR3 is 13 amino acids long. CDR1 and CDR2 from the germline V gene are SGHVS and FQNEAQ. Losses at the gene ends were 5 bases for V and 4 bases for J; bases not matched to a gene: 2. The DNA for the CDR3 is TGTGCCAGCAGCCGGACTAGCGGTTACGAGCAGTACTTC. Encoded protein: CASSRTSGYEQYF.

The genes are TRBV6-4 and TRBJ2-5; 8 nucleotides line up with TRBD1. The CDR3 totals 14 residues. With 3 bases clipped from V and 4 bases from J, the junction kept 4 bases outside the gene matches. CDR1 is MRHNA and CDR2 is SNTAGT in the germline V gene. The CDR3 is CASSETGGVETQYF. CDR3 nucleotide sequence: TGTGCCAGCAGTGAAACAGGGGGAGTAGAGACCCAGTACTTC.

V and J are TRBV19 and TRBJ2-5; weak D call: TRBD2 (6 bases). Gene TRBJ2-7 matches the end of the DNA better, so the J call may be wrong. The germline V gene encodes CDR1 LNHDA and CDR2 SQIVND (reference sequence). The CDR3 has 14 residues. CDR3 in DNA: TGTGCCAGTAGTATTATGCGCGGGACGTCCGAGCAGTACTTC. Encoded protein: CASSIMRGTSEQYF.

V usage is TRBV6-5 and J usage is TRBJ2-3; 9 nucleotides match TRBD1. Trimming removed 7 bases from V and 3 bases from J; junction bases left unmatched: 5. CDR3 length: 14 residues. Germline loops: CDR1 MNHEY, CDR2 SVGAGI. The CDR3 sequence: CASTSDRGTDTQYF. The DNA for the CDR3 is TGTGCCAGCACCTCGGACAGGGGTACAGATACGCAGTATTTT.

A few counts support this clone. The chain combines TRBV30 with TRBJ1-1; D remains unclear. Germline V lookup: CDR1 GTSNPN, CDR2 SVGIG (reference sequence). The CDR3 totals 13 residues. The V end was cut by 0 bases, the J end by 5 bases, with 10 bases between. CDR3 bases: TGTGCCTGGAGTGTACAAGGGAGGACTGAAGCTTTCTTT. It specifies CAWSVQGRTEAFF.

To note about this clone: Since a much larger clone is just one base distant, this may be a read error. The chain couples TRBV7-9 to TRBJ2-2; 10 bases align to TRBD1. Germline CDR1 is SEHNR and CDR2 is FQNEAQ (reference sequence). This CDR3 spans 15 amino acids. The trim removed 3 bases at V and 3 bases at J, leaving 1 base unmatched. CDR3 amino acids: CASSFGTGDTGELFF. In DNA form, the CDR3 reads TGTGCCAGCAGCTTCGGGACAGGGGACACCGGGGAGCTGTTTTTT.

The chain links TRBV6-5 to TRBJ2-5, with 10 bases fitting TRBD1. The J call is in doubt because the DNA end fits TRBJ2-7 better. CDR3 length equals 15 residues. Germline V gives CDR1 MNHEY, CDR2 SVGAGI. Here the CDR3 reads CASSRSTGGASEQYF. DNA of the CDR3: TGTGCCAGCAGCCGATCGACAGGGGGCGCTTCCGAGCAGTACTTC.

V gene TRBV5-1 combines with J gene TRBJ2-3, with TRBD1 identical over 11 bases. The V gene's germline CDR1 is SGHRS and CDR2 YFSETQ. Trimming at V came to 7 bases and at J to 2 bases, leaving 9 bases not matched to a gene. There are 16 residues in the CDR3. The CDR3 loop is CASGPGTGGSTDTQYF. The CDR3 bases are TGCGCCAGCGGCCCGGGGACAGGGGGTTCCACAGATACGCAGTATTTT.

This chain links TRBV5-1 with TRBJ2-1; TRBD2 matches at 9 bases. The trim removed 7 bases at V and 0 bases at J, leaving 8 bases unmatched. The V gene's germline CDR1 is SGHRS and CDR2 YFSETQ. The CDR3 has 16 amino acids. CDR3 sequence: CASVGGSGSSYNEQFF. For the CDR3, the DNA is TGCGCCAGCGTAGGGGGTAGCGGGAGCTCCTACAATGAGCAGTTCTTC.

J is TRBJ1-1 and V is TRBV27, with D tentatively TRBD1 (5 bases). Per germline, CDR1 MNHEY and CDR2 SMNVEV (reference sequence). Trimming removed 4 bases from V and 1 base from J, with 13 bases in between. This CDR3 has 15 amino acids. The CDR3 region has the DNA TGTGCCAGCAGTTACTCTCGTGGGGCGAACACTGAAGCTTTCTTT. This sequence encodes CASSYSRGANTEAFF.

As DNA, the CDR3 is TGTGCCAGCTCCCCTGGGGGAGGGCTGAACACTGAAGCTTTCTTT. Its translation: CASSPGGGLNTEAFF. This rearrangement joins TRBV18 to TRBJ1-1; tentatively, D is TRBD1 (5 bases). Trimming stripped 6 bases from V and 0 bases from J, with 14 bases between. The CDR3 runs 15 residues. Germline V gene data show CDR1 as KGHSH and CDR2 as LQKENI.